The entry below describes one T cell receptor beta chain. Antigen: not known. The source of the sample is a study of shared clonotypes between healthy human individuals. Across the whole study: Those who served as donors were a couple of women and three men between the ages of 18 and 49. Plates per donor: three CD4 naive, three CD4 memory, two CD8 naive, one CD8 memory.

The study, taken as a whole, reports: When naive CD4 clonotypes were compared across a handful of donors, approximately 5% were shared.

An approximately 200 ng quantity of DNA, approximately 29,000 T cell genomes, went into the sorted-subset replicate PCRs. Sequencing was performed with immunoSEQ multiplex PCR; in TCRdb, only in-frame clones are kept and a portion is missing. The top ten clones hold 30% to 40% of a sample with more than 550,000 clones, around 90% of them seen once. Losses at the gene ends were 4 bases for V and 7 bases for J; bases not matched to a gene: 5. The CDR3 is 15 residues long. From germline, CDR1 is LGHNA and CDR2 YSLEER. The chain combines TRBV4-3 with TRBJ1-4; the match to TRBD1 covers 11 bases. This sequence originates from a man between 18 and 29 years old in good health. Some clones in this sample may be carry-over from other donors' samples. Material: memory CD8+ T cells from PBMCs. Subset given: CD45RO+ cells pooled with CCR7-negative TemRA cells. This CDR3 reads CASSLRTGGPEKLFF. The CDR3 DNA reads TGCGCCAGCAGCCTCAGGACAGGGGGCCCTGAAAAACTGTTTTTT.